This record covers a single T cell receptor beta chain. The antigen is undetermined. TCRdb's copy holds only in-frame clones and misses some; the assay was immunoSEQ multiplex PCR. Of hundreds of thousands of clones listed, over 75% are singletons. The sample comes from a study of Ad26.COV2.S vaccination and SARS-CoV-2 variants. Across the whole study: Ad26.COV2.S was injected intramuscularly once or twice, 56 days apart. Study observations and caveats: Vaccinees displayed broader spike-specific TCR repertoires than placebo recipients. Similar non-spike TCR breadth was observed in recipients of vaccine and of placebo.

Noted treatment: around 19 received Ad26.COV2.S at low or high dose, single or two shots; roughly five received placebo; per-sample allocation not given. Specimen acquisition occurred on day 63 following the initial vaccine or placebo injection. Donor was an adult aged 18-55 years in Boston. The CDR3 has 13 residues. The germline V and J ends were trimmed by 5 bases and 6 bases, with 11 bases remaining between them. Germline V gene sequence: CDR1 GTSNPN, CDR2 SVGIG (reference sequence). The chain uses TRBV30 and TRBJ1-6, with D uncertain. Specimen: peripheral blood, collected in a trial of Ad26.COV2.S vaccine versus placebo. This TCR was sampled from a person between 18 and 65 years old who received the Ad26.COV2.S COVID-19 vaccine or a placebo. This CDR3 is CAWAGFRNSPLHF. Written as DNA, the CDR3 is TGTGCCTGGGCGGGGTTTCGTAATTCACCCCTCCACTTT.